What follows is one T cell receptor (beta chain) and its context. Its target antigen remains unknown. No qualities accompany the bases; no much larger clone lies one base away. The treatment or condition tag for this specimen amounts to: in vitro stimulation with specific CMV peptide epitopes to enrich CMV-specific T cells. This sample was sequenced with an Illumina HiSeq 1500. TCRdb redid the processing of the public reads, applying fastp at Q25 and MiXCR, and retained in-frame beta chains. Each CDR3 protein appears once, grouped with its most common genes and DNA. The sample contains about 700,000 distinct CDR3 sequences, about 30% of them found a single time. The ten largest clones represent about 20% of the sample. This specimen belongs to a study of T cell repertoires in cytomegalovirus infection (dated by TCRdb to the late 2010s). For the wider study: Alongside well-studied HLA-B-restricted epitopes, the peptide stimulations were aimed at recently identified HLA-C-restricted CMV epitopes, whose presentation resists viral immunomodulation. Because public TCR beta signatures pointed to carriage of CMV infection together with the matching HLA type, the HLA type of each donor mattered for the analysis. Study-wide conclusions, independent of this receptor: Cumulative frequency of public TCR beta family members discriminated carriers of CMV infection plus the relevant HLA type in this cohort and an independent approximately 370-donor cohort. In the ex vivo response, HLA-C-restricted CMV-specific TCR beta clonotypes were dominant, and in two of eight donors the single most frequent clonotype came from this HLA-C-restricted group.

From cysteine to phenylalanine, the CDR3 is 14 amino acids long. CDR3 DNA is the only sequence kept; it has 42 bases, read in frame from the first base. The germline V and J ends show losses of 3 bases and 5 bases respectively, and no gene match explains 8 bases of the junction. The germline V gene gives CDR1 as SQVTM and CDR2 as ANQGSEA. The V and J segments used are TRBV29-1 and TRBJ2-5; a stretch of 8 junction bases matches TRBD1. Source: cultured PBMCs, taken from culture after CMV antigen stimulation. This sequence was found in a human donor in good health (CMV status not recorded). Some clones in this sample may be carry-over from other donors' samples. The CDR3 corresponds to CSVEDRDLRETQYF. The nucleotides read TGCAGCGTTGAGGACAGGGACCTCCGGGAGACCCAGTACTTC.